The source of this TCR beta chain is a study of early T cells in non-severe SARS-CoV-2 infection. Study findings and constraints: Matches to VDJdb favored anti-spike CD8 responses and missed private and CD4 specificities.

V was pared by 6 bases and J by 4 bases, with 19 bases of the junction left unmatched. The CDR3 sequence is 19 residues long. Germline V lookup: CDR1 MDHEN, CDR2 SYDVKM. A single record per CDR3 protein comes from TCRdb applying MiXCR to the 5' RACE reads. The sample holds about 40,000 distinct CDR3 sequences; around 4.5% are singletons and the top ten take around 4.9%. This clonotype was found many times. Its target is unknown. The receptor was isolated from an adult who was a healthcare worker with PCR-confirmed SARS-CoV-2 infection or an uninfected control (not recorded which). The V and J genes are TRBV28 and TRBJ2-7, with 12 bases aligning to TRBD2. Sequenced material: whole blood. The CDR3 DNA sequence: TGTGCCAGCAGCCAGGGACTAGCGGGTCCAAGTGGAAAAAGTTACGAGCAGTACTTC. Protein product: CASSQGLAGPSGKSYEQYF.